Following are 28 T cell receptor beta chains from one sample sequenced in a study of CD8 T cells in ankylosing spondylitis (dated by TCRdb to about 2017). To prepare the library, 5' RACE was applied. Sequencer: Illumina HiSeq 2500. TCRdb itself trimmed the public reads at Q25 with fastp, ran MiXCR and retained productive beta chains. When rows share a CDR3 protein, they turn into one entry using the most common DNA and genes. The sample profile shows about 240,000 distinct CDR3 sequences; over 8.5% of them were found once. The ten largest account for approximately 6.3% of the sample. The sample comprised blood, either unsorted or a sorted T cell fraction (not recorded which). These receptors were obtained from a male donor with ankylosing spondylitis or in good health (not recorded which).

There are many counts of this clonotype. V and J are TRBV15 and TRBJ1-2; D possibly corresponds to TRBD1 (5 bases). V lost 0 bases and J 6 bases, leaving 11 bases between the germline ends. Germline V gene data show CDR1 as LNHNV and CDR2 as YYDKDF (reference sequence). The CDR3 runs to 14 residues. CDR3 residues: CATSREWGEDGYTF. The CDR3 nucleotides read TGTGCCACCAGCAGAGAATGGGGGGAGGATGGCTACACCTTC.

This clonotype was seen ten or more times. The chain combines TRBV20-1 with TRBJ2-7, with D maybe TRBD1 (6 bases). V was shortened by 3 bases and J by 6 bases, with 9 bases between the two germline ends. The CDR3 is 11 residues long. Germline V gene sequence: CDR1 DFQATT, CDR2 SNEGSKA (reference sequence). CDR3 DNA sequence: TGCAGTGCTAGTACAGGGTCCGAGCAGTACTTC. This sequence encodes CSASTGSEQYF.

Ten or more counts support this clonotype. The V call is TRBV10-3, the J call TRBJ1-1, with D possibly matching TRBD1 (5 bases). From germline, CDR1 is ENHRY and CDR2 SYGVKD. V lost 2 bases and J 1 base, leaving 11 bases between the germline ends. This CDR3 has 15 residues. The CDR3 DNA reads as TGTGCCATCAGTGAGCAAGGGACGGGGAACACTGAAGCTTTCTTT. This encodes CAISEQGTGNTEAFF.

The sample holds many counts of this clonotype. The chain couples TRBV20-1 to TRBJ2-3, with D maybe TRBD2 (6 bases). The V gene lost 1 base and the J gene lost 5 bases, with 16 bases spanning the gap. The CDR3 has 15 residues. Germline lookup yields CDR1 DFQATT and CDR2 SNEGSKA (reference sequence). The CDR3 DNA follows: TGCAGTGCTAGAGTTCCGCGGGACCTCAGAGATACGCAGTATTTT. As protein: CSARVPRDLRDTQYF.

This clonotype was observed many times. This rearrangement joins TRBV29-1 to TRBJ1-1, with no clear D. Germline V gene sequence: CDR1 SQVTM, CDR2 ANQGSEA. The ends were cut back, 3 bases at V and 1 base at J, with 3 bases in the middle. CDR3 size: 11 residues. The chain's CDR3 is CSVDQNTEAFF. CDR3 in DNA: TGCAGCGTTGACCAGAACACTGAAGCTTTCTTT.

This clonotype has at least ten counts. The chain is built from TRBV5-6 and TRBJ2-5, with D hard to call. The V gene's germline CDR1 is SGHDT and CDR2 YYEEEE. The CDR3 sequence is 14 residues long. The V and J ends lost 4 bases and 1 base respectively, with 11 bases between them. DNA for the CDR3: TGTGCCAGCAGCACCATAGGAGCCCAAGAGACCCAGTACTTC. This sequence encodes CASSTIGAQETQYF.

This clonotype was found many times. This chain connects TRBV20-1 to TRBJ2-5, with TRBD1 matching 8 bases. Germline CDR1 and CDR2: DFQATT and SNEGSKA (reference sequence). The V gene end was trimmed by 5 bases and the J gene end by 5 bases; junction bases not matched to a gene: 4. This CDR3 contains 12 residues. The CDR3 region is CSAPRQGETQYF. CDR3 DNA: TGCAGTGCTCCGCGACAGGGGGAGACCCAGTACTTC.

DNA for the CDR3: TGTGCCAGCAGTCGGCTAGCGGGGGGCCTCTCCTACAATGAGCAGTTCTTC. It codes for CASSRLAGGLSYNEQFF. The chain couples TRBV5-4 to TRBJ2-1, with 11 bases that match TRBD2. This CDR3 comprises 17 residues. The V gene's germline CDR1 is SGHNT and CDR2 YYREEE (reference sequence). With V trimmed by 5 bases and J by 0 bases, 7 bases remained unmatched.

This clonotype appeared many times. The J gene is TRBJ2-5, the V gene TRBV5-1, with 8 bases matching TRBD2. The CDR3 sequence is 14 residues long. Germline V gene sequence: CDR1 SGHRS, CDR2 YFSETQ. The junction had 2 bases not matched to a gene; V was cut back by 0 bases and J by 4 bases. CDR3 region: CASSLEAGVETQYF. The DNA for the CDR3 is TGCGCCAGCAGCTTGGAAGCGGGGGTAGAGACCCAGTACTTC.

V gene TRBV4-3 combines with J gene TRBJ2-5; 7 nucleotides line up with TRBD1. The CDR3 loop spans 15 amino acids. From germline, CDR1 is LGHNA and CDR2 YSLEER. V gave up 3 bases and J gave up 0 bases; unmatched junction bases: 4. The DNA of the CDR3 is TGCGCCAGCAGCCAGCCCAGGGGGTACCAAGAGACCCAGTACTTC. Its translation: CASSQPRGYQETQYF.

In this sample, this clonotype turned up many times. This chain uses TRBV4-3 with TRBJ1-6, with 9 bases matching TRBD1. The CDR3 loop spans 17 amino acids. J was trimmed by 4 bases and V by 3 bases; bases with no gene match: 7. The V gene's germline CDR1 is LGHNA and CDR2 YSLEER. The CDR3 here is CASSHSGQGRYNSPLHF. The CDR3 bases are TGCGCCAGCAGCCATTCCGGACAGGGGCGTTATAATTCACCCCTCCACTTT.

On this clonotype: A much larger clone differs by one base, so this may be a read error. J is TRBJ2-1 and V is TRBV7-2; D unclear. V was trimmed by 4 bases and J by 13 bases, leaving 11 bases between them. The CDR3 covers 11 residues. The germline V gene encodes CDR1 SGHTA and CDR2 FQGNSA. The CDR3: CASSSGSTQFF. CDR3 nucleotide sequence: TGTGCCAGCAGCTCCGGGTCTACACAGTTCTTC. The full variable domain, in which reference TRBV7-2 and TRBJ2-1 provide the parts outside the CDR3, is GAGVSQSPSNKVTEKGKDVELRCDPISGHTALYWYRQSLGQGLEFLIYFQGNSAPDKSGLPSDRFSAERTGGSVSTLTIQRTQQEDSAVYLCASSSGSTQFFGPGTRLTVL.

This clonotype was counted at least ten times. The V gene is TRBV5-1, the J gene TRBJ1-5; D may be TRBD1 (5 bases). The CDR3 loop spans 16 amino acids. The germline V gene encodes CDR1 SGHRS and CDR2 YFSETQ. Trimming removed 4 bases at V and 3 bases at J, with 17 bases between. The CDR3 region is CASSLRQGPFNQPQHF. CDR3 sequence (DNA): TGCGCCAGCAGCCTCCGGCAGGGACCTTTCAATCAGCCCCAGCATTTT.

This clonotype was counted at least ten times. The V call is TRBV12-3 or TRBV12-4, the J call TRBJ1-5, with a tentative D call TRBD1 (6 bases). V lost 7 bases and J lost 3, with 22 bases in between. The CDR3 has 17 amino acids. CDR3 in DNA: TGTGCCAGCACTTATTACCTTCAGGGGAGGGTCAATCAGCCCCAGCATTTT. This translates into CASTYYLQGRVNQPQHF.

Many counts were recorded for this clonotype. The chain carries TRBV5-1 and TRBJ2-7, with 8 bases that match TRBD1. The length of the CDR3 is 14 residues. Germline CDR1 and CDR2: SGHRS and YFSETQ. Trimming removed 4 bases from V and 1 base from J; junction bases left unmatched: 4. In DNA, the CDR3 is TGCGCCAGCAGCACCGGACAGGGTTCCTACGAGCAGTACTTC. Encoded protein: CASSTGQGSYEQYF. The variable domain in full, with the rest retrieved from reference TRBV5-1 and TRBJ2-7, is KAGVTQTPRYLIKTRGQQVTLSCSPISGHRSVSWYQQTPGQGLQFLFEYFSETQRNKGNFPGRFSGRQFSNSRSEMNVSTLELGDSALYLCASSTGQGSYEQYFGPGTRLTVT.

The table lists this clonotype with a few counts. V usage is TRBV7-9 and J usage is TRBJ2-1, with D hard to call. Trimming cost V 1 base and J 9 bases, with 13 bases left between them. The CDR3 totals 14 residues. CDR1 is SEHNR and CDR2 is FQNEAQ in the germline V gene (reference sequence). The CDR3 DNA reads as TGTGCCAGCAGCTTAGGGCGGTCGCAGCCTGAGCAGTTCTTC. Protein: CASSLGRSQPEQFF.

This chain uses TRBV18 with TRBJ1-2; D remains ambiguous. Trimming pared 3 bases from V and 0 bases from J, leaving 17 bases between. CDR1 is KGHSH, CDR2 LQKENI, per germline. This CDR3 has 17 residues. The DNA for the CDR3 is TGTGCCAGCTCACCGATATCGGGAGCCCTAACTAACTATGGCTACACCTTC. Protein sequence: CASSPISGALTNYGYTF.

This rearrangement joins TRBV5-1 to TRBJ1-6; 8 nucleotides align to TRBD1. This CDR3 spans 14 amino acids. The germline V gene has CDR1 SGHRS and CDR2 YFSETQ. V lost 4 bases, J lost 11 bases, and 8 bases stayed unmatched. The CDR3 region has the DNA TGCGCCAGCAGCCCCCGACAGGGGTCTACACCCCTCCACTTT. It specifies CASSPRQGSTPLHF. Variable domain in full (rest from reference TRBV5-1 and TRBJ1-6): KAGVTQTPRYLIKTRGQQVTLSCSPISGHRSVSWYQQTPGQGLQFLFEYFSETQRNKGNFPGRFSGRQFSNSRSEMNVSTLELGDSALYLCASSPRQGSTPLHFGNGTRLTVT.

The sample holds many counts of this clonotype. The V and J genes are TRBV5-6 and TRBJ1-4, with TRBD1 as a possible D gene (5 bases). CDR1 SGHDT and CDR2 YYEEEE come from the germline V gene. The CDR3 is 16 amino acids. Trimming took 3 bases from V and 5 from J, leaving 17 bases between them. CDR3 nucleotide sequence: TGTGCCAGCAGCTGGGGTCCCAGGGTGAGGAATGAAAAACTGTTTTTT. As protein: CASSWGPRVRNEKLFF.

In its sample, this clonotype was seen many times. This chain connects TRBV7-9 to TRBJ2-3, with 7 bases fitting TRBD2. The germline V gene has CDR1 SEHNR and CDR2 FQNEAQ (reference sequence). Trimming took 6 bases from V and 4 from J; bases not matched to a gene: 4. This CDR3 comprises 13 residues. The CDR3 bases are TGTGCCAGCAGGTTCGGGGGGTCAGATACGCAGTATTTT. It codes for CASRFGGSDTQYF.

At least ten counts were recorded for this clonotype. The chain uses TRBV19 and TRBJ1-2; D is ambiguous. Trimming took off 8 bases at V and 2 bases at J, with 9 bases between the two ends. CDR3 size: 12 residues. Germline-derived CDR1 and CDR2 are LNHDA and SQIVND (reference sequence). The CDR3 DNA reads TGTGCCAGTTCAGGTTCGAACTATGGCTACACCTTC. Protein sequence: CASSGSNYGYTF.

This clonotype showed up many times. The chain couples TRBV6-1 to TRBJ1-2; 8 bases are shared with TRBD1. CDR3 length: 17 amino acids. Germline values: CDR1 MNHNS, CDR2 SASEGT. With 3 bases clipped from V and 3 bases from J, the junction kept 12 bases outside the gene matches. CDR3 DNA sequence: TGTGCCAGCAGTGATCAACGTTGGACAGGGAATGACTATGGCTACACCTTC. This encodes CASSDQRWTGNDYGYTF.

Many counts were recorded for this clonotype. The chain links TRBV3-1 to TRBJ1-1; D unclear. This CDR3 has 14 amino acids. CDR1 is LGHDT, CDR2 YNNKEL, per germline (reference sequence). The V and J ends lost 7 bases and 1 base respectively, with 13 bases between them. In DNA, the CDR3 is TGTGCCAGCACCCCCTCCGGTCCGAACACTGAAGCTTTCTTT. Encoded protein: CASTPSGPNTEAFF.

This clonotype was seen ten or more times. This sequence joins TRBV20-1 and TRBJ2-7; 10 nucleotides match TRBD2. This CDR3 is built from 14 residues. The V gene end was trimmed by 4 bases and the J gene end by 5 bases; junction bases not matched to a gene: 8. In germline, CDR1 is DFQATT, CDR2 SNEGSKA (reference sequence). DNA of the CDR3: TGCAGTGCTATGATCCCACTAGCGGGGAACGAGCAGTACTTC. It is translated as CSAMIPLAGNEQYF.

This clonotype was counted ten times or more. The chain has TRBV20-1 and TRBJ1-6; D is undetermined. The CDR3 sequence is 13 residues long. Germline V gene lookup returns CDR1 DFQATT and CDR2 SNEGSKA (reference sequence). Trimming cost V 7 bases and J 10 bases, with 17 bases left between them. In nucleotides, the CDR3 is TGCAGTGTAAGGCAGGAAGGAGTCTCACCCCTCCACTTT. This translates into CSVRQEGVSPLHF.

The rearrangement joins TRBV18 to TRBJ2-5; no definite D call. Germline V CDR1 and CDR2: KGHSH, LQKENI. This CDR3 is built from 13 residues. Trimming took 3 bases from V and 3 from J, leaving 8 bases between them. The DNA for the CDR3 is TGTGCCAGCTCACCCGGCTCAAAAGAGACCCAGTACTTC. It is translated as CASSPGSKETQYF. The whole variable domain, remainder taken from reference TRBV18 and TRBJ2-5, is NAGVMQNPRHLVRRRGQEARLRCSPMKGHSHVYWYRQLPEEGLKFMVYLQKENIIDESGMPKERFSAEFPKEGPSILRIQQVVRGDSAAYFCASSPGSKETQYFGPGTRLLVL.

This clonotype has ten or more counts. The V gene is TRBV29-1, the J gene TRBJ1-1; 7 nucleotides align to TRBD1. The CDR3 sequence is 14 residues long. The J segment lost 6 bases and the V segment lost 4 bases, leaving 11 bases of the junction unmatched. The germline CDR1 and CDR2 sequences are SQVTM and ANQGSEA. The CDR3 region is CSVVEGAITAEAFF. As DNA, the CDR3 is TGCAGCGTTGTAGAGGGGGCGATAACTGCTGAAGCTTTCTTT.

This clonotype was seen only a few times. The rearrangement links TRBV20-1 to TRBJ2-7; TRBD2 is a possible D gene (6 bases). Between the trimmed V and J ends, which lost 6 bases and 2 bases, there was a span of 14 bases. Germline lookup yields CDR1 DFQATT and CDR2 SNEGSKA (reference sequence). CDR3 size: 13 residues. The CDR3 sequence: CSAPVPGAYEQYF. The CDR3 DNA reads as TGCAGTGCCCCTGTACCGGGAGCCTACGAGCAGTACTTC.